This T cell receptor beta chain emerged from a study of control samples from healthy donors and cancer patients. Some clones are missing from TCRdb's copy, which holds only in-frame ones; the method was immunoSEQ multiplex PCR. The sample holds over 200,000 clones, 82% seen once. The TCR comes from an older woman with lung cancer. Sequenced material: PBMCs.

CDR3 protein: CASSSGTSGFNEQFF. The DNA of the CDR3 is TGTGCCAGCAGCAGCGGGACTAGCGGGTTCAATGAGCAGTTCTTC. The chain couples TRBV5-8 to TRBJ2-1; 12 bases align to TRBD2. CDR3 size: 15 residues. J gave up 6 bases and V 4 bases, and 5 bases lay outside the gene matches. In germline, CDR1 is SGHTS, CDR2 YDEGEE.